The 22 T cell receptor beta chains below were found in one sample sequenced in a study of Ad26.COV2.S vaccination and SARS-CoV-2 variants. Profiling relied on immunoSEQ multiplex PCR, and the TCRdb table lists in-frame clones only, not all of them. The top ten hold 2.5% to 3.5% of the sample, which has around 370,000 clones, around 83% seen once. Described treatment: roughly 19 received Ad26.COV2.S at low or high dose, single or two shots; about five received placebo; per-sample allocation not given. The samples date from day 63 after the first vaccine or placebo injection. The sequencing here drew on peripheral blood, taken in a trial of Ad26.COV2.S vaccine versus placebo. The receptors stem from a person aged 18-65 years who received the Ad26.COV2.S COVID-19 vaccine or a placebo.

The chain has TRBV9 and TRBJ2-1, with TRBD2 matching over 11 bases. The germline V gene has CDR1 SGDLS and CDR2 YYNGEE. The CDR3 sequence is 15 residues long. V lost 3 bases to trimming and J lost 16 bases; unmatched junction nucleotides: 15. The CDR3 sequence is CASSAEGTSGSAQFF. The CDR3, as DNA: TGTGCCAGCAGCGCCGAGGGAACTAGCGGGAGTGCCCAATTCTTC.

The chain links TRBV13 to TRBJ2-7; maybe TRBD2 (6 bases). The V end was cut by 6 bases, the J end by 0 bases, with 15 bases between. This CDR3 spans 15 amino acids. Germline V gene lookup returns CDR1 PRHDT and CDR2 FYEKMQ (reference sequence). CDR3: CASSIWAGSSYEQYF. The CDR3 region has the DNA TGTGCCAGCAGTATTTGGGCGGGAAGCTCCTACGAGCAGTACTTC.

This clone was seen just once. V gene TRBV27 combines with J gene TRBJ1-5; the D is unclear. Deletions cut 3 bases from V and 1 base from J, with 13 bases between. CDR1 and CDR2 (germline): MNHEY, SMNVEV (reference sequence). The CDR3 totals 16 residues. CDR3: CASSFAGVGSNQPQHF. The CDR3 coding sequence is TGTGCCAGCAGTTTCGCCGGGGTAGGCAGCAATCAGCCCCAGCATTTT.

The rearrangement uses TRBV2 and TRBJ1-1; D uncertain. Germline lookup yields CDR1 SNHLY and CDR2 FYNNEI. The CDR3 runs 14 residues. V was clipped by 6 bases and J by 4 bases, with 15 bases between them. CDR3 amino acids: CASRAALRGTEAFF. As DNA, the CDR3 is TGTGCCAGCAGAGCCGCACTTAGAGGCACTGAAGCTTTCTTT.

The CDR3 reads CAISDLVLVPLSDTQYF. Written as DNA, the CDR3 is TGTGCCATCAGTGATTTGGTTTTGGTCCCGCTGTCAGATACGCAGTATTTT. The chain employs TRBV10-3 and TRBJ2-3; D is ambiguous. The CDR3 length is 17 residues. In germline, CDR1 is ENHRY, CDR2 SYGVKD. V gave up 3 bases and J gave up 4 bases, with 20 bases separating them.

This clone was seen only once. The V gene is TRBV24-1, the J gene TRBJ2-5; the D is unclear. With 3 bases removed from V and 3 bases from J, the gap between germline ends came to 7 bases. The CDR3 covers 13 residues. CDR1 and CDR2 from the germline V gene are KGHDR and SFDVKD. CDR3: CATSDPPEETQYF. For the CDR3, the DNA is TGTGCCACCAGTGATCCGCCAGAAGAGACCCAGTACTTC.

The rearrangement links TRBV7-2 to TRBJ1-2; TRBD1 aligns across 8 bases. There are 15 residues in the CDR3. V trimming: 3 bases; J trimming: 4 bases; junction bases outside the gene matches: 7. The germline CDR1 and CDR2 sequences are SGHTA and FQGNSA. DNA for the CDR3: TGTGCCAGCAGCTTGGCGAGGACAGGGTCCTATGGCTACACCTTC. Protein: CASSLARTGSYGYTF.

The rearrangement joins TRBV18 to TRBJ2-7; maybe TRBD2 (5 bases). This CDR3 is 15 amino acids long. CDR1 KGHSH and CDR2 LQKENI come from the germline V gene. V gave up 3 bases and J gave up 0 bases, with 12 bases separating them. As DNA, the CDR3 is TGTGCCAGCTCACCTCCGGCGGGCAGCTCCTACGAGCAGTACTTC. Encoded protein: CASSPPAGSSYEQYF.

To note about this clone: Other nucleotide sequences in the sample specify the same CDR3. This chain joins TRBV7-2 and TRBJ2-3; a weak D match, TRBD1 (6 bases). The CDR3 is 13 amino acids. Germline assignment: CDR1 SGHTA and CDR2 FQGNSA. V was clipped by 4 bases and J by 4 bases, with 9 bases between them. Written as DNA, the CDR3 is TGTGCCAGCAGCTCCCCAGGGGCAGATACGCAGTATTTT. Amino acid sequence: CASSSPGADTQYF.

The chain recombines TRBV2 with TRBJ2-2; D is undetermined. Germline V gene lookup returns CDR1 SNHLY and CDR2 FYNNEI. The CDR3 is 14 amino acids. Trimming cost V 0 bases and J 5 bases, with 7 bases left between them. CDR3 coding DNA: TGTGCCAGCAGTGAAGCGTTGGCGACCGGGGAGCTGTTTTTT. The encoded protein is CASSEALATGELFF. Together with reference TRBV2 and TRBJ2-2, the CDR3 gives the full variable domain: EPEVTQTPSHQVTQMGQEVILRCVPISNHLYFYWYRQILGQKVEFLVSFYNNEISEKSEIFDDQFSVERPDGSNFTLKIRSTKLEDSAMYFCASSEALATGELFFGEGSRLTVL.

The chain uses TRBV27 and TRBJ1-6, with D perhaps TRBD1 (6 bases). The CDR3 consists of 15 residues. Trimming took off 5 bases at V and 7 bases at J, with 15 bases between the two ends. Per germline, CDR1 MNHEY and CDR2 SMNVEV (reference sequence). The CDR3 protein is CASSPLDRLNSPLHF. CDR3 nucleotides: TGTGCCAGCAGTCCGCTGGACAGATTAAATTCACCCCTCCACTTT.

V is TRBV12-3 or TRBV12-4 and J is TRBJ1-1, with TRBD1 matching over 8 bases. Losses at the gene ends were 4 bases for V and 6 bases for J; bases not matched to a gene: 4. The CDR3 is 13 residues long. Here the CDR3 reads CASSSDRAAEAFF. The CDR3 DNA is TGTGCCAGCAGTTCGGACAGGGCGGCTGAAGCTTTCTTT.

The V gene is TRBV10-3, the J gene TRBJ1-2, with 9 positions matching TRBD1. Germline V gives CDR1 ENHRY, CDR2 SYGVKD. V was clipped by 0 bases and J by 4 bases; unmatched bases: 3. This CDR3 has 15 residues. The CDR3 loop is CAISESTGGGYGYTF. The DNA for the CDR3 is TGTGCCATCAGTGAGTCCACAGGGGGCGGCTATGGCTACACCTTC.

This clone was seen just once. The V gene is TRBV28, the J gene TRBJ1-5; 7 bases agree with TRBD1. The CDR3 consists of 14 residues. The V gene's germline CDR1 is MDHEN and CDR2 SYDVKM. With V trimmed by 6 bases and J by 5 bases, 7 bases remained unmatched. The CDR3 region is CASSSTGQYQPQHF. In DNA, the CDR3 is TGTGCCAGCAGCTCGACAGGGCAATATCAGCCCCAGCATTTT. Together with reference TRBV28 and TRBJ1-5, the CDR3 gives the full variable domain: DVKVTQSSRYLVKRTGEKVFLECVQDMDHENMFWYRQDPGLGLRLIYFSYDVKMKEKGDIPEGYSVSREKKERFSLILESASTNQTSMYLCASSSTGQYQPQHFGDGTRLSIL.

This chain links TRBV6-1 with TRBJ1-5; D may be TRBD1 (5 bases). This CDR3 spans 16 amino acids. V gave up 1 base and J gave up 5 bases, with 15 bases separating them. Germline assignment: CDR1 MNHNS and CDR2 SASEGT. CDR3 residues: CASSEGAGLEYQPQHF. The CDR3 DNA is TGTGCCAGCAGTGAAGGGGCAGGGCTTGAGTATCAGCCCCAGCATTTT.

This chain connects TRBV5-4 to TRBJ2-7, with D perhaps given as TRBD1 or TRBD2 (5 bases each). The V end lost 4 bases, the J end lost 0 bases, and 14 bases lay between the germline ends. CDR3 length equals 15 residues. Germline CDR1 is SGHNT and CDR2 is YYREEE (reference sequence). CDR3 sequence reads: CASSTRGGISYEQYF. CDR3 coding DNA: TGTGCCAGCAGCACCCGTGGGGGAATCTCCTACGAGCAGTACTTC. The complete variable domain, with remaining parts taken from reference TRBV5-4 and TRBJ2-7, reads ETGVTQSPTHLIKTRGQQVTLRCSSQSGHNTVSWYQQALGQGPQFIFQYYREEENGRGNFPPRFSGLQFPNYSSELNVNALELDDSALYLCASSTRGGISYEQYFGPGTRLTVT.

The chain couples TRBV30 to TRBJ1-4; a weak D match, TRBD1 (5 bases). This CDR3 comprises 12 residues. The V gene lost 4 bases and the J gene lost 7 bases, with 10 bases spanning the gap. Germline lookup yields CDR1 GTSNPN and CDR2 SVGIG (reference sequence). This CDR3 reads CAWKGDGEKLFF. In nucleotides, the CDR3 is TGTGCCTGGAAAGGGGACGGTGAAAAACTGTTTTTT.

This CDR3 is CASSDNGRAETQYF. CDR3 bases: TGTGCCAGCAGCGATAACGGCAGGGCCGAGACCCAGTACTTC. V and J are TRBV11-3 and TRBJ2-5, with D possibly matching TRBD1 (5 bases). Trimming took 5 bases from V and 5 from J, leaving 15 bases between them. Per the germline V gene, CDR1 is SGHNT and CDR2 is YENEEA. This CDR3 region has 14 residues.

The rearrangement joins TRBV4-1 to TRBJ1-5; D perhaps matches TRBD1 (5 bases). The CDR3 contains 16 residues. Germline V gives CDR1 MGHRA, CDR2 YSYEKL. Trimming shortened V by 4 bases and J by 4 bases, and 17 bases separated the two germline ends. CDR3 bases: TGCGCCAGCAGCCGACTGCCGGGGGGACTGAATCAGCCCCAGCATTTT. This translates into CASSRLPGGLNQPQHF.

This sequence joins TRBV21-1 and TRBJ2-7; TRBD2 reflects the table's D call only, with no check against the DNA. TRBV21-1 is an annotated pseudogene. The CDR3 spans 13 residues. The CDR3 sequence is CASSTGLAWEQYF. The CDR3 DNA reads TGTGCCAGCAGCACGGGACTAGCGTGGGAGCAGTACTTC.

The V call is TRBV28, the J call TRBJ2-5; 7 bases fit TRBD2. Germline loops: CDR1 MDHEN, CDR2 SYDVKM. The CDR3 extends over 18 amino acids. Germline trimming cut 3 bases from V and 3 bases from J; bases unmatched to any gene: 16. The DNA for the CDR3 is TGTGCCAGCAGTTTTATACGTTGGGGGAGGGCCTCGGAAGAGACCCAGTACTTC. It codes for CASSFIRWGRASEETQYF. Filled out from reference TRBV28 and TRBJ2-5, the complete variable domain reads DVKVTQSSRYLVKRTGEKVFLECVQDMDHENMFWYRQDPGLGLRLIYFSYDVKMKEKGDIPEGYSVSREKKERFSLILESASTNQTSMYLCASSFIRWGRASEETQYFGPGTRLLVL.

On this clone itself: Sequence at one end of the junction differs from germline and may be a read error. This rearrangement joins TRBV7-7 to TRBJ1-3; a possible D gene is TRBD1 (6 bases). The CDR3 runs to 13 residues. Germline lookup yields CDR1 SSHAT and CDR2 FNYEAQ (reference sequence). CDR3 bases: TGTGCTAGCAGCTTAGACAGGACCAACACCATATATTTT. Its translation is CASSLDRTNTIYF.